The clone carrying this TCR beta chain occurred many times. This specimen includes other DNA sequences encoding the same CDR3. The data stem from a study of shared clonotypes between healthy human individuals. V was pared by 3 bases and J by 4 bases, with 3 bases between. This CDR3 region has 11 residues. Germline CDR1 is MNHEY and CDR2 is SMNVEV (reference sequence). Here immunoSEQ multiplex PCR was the method, and the copy in TCRdb shows in-frame clones only, minus some. The sample records 490,000 or so clones, less than 80% being singletons. The chain links TRBV27 to TRBJ2-5, with unresolved D. This receptor was taken from a woman in her 40s in good health. Some clones in this sample may be carry-over from other donors' samples. The sample comprised PBMCs. The chain's CDR3 is CASSLVETQYF. DNA of the CDR3: TGTGCCAGCAGTTTGGTAGAGACCCAGTACTTC.